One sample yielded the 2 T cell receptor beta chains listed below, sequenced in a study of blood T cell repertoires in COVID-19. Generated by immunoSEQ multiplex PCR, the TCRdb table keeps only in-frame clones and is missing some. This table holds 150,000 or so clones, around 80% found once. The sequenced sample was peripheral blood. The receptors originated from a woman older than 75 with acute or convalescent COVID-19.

As DNA, the CDR3 is TGTGCCAGTAGTATAGTAGGGCGGGTCAATGAGCAGTTCTTC. This codes for CASSIVGRVNEQFF. The genes are TRBV19 and TRBJ2-1; TRBD2 is a possible D gene (5 bases). Germline V gene data show CDR1 as LNHDA and CDR2 as SQIVND (reference sequence). The CDR3 length is 14 residues. The V end was cut by 1 base, the J end by 6 bases, with 10 bases between.

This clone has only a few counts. CDR3 protein: CASSPDSFREKLFF. The CDR3 nucleotides read TGTGCCAGCTCTCCCGACAGCTTCAGAGAAAAACTGTTTTTT. The chain carries TRBV19 and TRBJ1-4; the D gene is possibly TRBD1 (5 bases). This CDR3 has 14 amino acids. The V end lost 9 bases, the J end lost 8 bases, and 19 bases lay between the germline ends. Germline V gene lookup returns CDR1 LNHDA and CDR2 SQIVND (reference sequence).